The entry that follows covers one TCR beta chain sequence. Authors' processing steps: Estimation of nucleated cell counts was performed using reference gene primer amplification. The assay was immunoSEQ multiplex PCR, and TCRdb's table has in-frame clones only and misses some. The V and J calls and the clone size are those of that table, but D and trimming were determined from the DNA. The sample lists more than 95,000 clones; roughly 80% were seen once. This CDR3 spans 15 amino acids. The germline gives CDR1 SGHNT, CDR2 YYREEE (reference sequence). J gave up 2 bases and V 4 bases, and 5 bases lay outside the gene matches. The record originates from a study of blood T cell repertoires in COVID-19. Study at large: Some COVID-19 samples were acute and others convalescent; all came from the United States, Italy and Spain.

The chain is built from TRBV5-4 and TRBJ2-2, with 7 bases aligning to TRBD2. The clonotype originates from a human donor in a cohort sampled during active COVID-19. The sample comprised peripheral blood. The CDR3 sequence: CASSQGGVNTGELFF. CDR3 nucleotides: TGTGCCAGCAGCCAGGGAGGGGTAAACACCGGGGAGCTGTTTTTT.